The present TCR beta chain was sequenced within a study of cytotoxic CD8 clonotypes in ibrutinib-treated CLL. PBMCs that had been cryopreserved were the source of approximately 2 micrograms of genomic DNA for TCR beta libraries. The CDR3 is made up of 13 amino acids. V was trimmed by 4 bases and J by 5 bases, leaving 11 bases between them. Germline lookup yields CDR1 SGHVS and CDR2 FQNEAQ. TCRdb's table, derived via immunoSEQ multiplex PCR, lists solely in-frame clones and lacks some. The sample carries some 10,000 clones, about 79% recorded once. The input for sequencing was PBMCs, taken at disease progression, from a patient treated with ibrutinib. The rearrangement joins TRBV7-8 to TRBJ1-1; D is unclear. This clonotype was obtained from a human donor with chronic lymphocytic leukemia. The CDR3 is CASSSGRETEAFF. The DNA for the CDR3 is TGTGCCAGCAGCTCCGGACGAGAAACTGAAGCTTTCTTT.